This T cell receptor (beta chain) was profiled in a study of blood T cell repertoires in COVID-19 (dated by TCRdb to about 2020). Some background on the complete study: Samples from collaborators originated in the United States, Italy and Spain and spanned both the acute and convalescent phases of COVID-19. The material from the prospective study consisted of cDNA or gDNA derived from T cells, B-cell-depleted T cells, or PBMCs. The dataset comprised deeply sampled blood TCRbeta repertoires from subjects exposed to, actively infected with, or recovered from COVID-19. The repertoires were made available in a free public database intended to serve as a resource for research on the immune response to SARS-CoV-2. Samples came from the ongoing ImmuneRACE study (first 160 participants) plus 1,254 subjects from 6 global collaborators. Sample metadata almost always included a de-identified subject ID, COVID-19 status, age in years and sex. Where HLA class I and class II types were available, the types were taken from metadata supplied by the sample provider, not from assay-based typing. Points the paper makes about the study in general: Clinical and demographic metadata were provided uncurated, with the amount varying by source and participant.

Unmatched junction bases come to 7, with V trimmed by 4 bases and J by 0 bases. From a lookup of the germline V gene (reference sequence), CDR1 and CDR2 are LNHNV and YYDKDF. From the cysteine up to the phenylalanine, the CDR3 has a length of 17 residues. Just CDR3 DNA is preserved here, 51 bases in frame from base 1. TCRbeta CDR3 regions were amplified from genomic DNA using the immunoSEQ Assay, a bias-controlled multiplex PCR. The paper's processing steps were these. Within the assay, amplification of reference gene primers was used to estimate how many nucleated cells each sample contained. To quantify the absolute abundance of each unique TCRbeta CDR3 rearrangement, sequence reads were collapsed and filtered. Productive Simpson clonality was computed per sample as the square root of Simpson's diversity index over productive rearrangements. TCRdb limited this immuneACCESS table to in-frame rearrangements with V and J called. A share of clones is missing; checked studies link under half to unresolved V genes, and the rest is unexplained. D and trimming come from the DNA, and the V and J calls and clone size come from that table. The sample table shows 330,000 or so clones, and roughly 87% are seen once. Approximately 10% of the sample goes to the ten largest clones.

As concerns this clone: The antigen it recognizes is unknown. Qualities for individual bases were not recorded, and no much larger clone is one base off.

One collaborating source in Seattle enrolled patients while the patients were actively infected and followed the patients over time throughout the course of disease. Whole blood was collected in K2EDTA tubes by collaborating institutions according to the institutions' own protocols. For TCRbeta analysis, collaborators shipped samples in one of three forms: frozen whole blood, isolated PBMCs, or DNA extracted from either of those sample types. The chain is encoded by TRBV15 joined to TRBJ2-1; a stretch of 9 junction bases matches TRBD1. The source material was peripheral blood. This TCR came from a man aged 25 to 45 with COVID-19, enrolled during active disease. The DNA is TGTGCCACCAGCAAAAGGACAGGGGTGGGCTCCTACAATGAGCAGTTCTTC. This sequence encodes CATSKRTGVGSYNEQFF.